The 3 T cell receptor beta chains below come from one sample, sequenced in a study of T cell changes during pregnancy in multiple sclerosis. Produced via immunoSEQ multiplex PCR; TCRdb's table is partial and in-frame only. Of about 27,000 clones listed, about nine tenths are singletons. Source: CD8+ T cells from peripheral blood mononuclear cells, taken in the second trimester of pregnancy. Receptors were obtained from a female donor with multiple sclerosis, enrolled in a pregnancy study.

This clone was found once. The chain couples TRBV7-3 to TRBJ1-2, with D uncertain. Germline values: CDR1 SGHTA, CDR2 FQGTGA. The CDR3 is made up of 19 amino acids. Trimming stripped 7 bases from V and 4 bases from J, with 31 bases between. CDR3 sequence (DNA): TGTGCCAGCAAAACCCGCCCCACAATACCCCTCGAATATATCTATGGCTACACCTTC. It specifies CASKTRPTIPLEYIYGYTF.

The V call is TRBV6-1, the J call TRBJ2-1; perhaps TRBD2 as D (6 bases). The V end was cut by 1 base, the J end by 3 bases, with 7 bases between. Per the germline V gene, CDR1 is MNHNS and CDR2 is SASEGT. CDR3 length: 14 amino acids. CDR3 loop: CASSEVGGYNEQFF. The DNA for the CDR3 is TGTGCCAGCAGTGAAGTGGGGGGCTACAATGAGCAGTTCTTC.

V gene TRBV6-1 combines with J gene TRBJ1-1, with no clear D. Germline V gene lookup returns CDR1 MNHNS and CDR2 SASEGT. Trimming pared 5 bases from V and 5 bases from J, leaving 15 bases between. CDR3 size: 14 residues. CDR3 DNA sequence: TGTGCCAGCAGTCCGGGCGAGGAGGAAACTGAAGCTTTCTTT. It is translated as CASSPGEEETEAFF.